The next 12 T cell receptor beta chains were all read from a single sample in a study of shared clonotypes between healthy human individuals. The repertoire was sequenced with immunoSEQ multiplex PCR; TCRdb's copy has only in-frame clones and lacks some. This sample has hundreds of thousands of clones, with about 96% found just once. Sequences were obtained from memory CD8+ T cells sorted from blood. Regarding subset: CD45RO+ cells pooled with CCR7-negative TemRA cells. The origin of the receptors is a man aged 25-40 years in good health.

The chain is built from TRBV28 and TRBJ2-2; 14 positions agree with TRBD2. Germline lookup yields CDR1 MDHEN and CDR2 SYDVKM. The V and J ends lost 5 bases and 5 bases, in that order; junction bases with no gene match: 4. This CDR3 spans 16 amino acids. The CDR3 sequence is CASSGLAGGWTGELFF. The DNA of the CDR3 is TGTGCCAGCAGTGGACTAGCGGGAGGTTGGACCGGGGAGCTGTTTTTT.

Comment on this clone: Other DNA sequences in the sample encode the same CDR3. V and J are TRBV5-1 and TRBJ2-3; 10 nucleotides agree with TRBD2. Germline lookup yields CDR1 SGHRS and CDR2 YFSETQ. This CDR3 contains 14 residues. Trimming took 2 bases from V and 6 from J; bases not matched to a gene: 3. CDR3 protein: CASSLAGGTDTQYF. The CDR3 bases are TGCGCCAGCAGCTTAGCGGGAGGGACGGATACGCAGTATTTT.

V and J are TRBV19 and TRBJ2-3, with 10 positions matching TRBD2. Germline CDR1 and CDR2: LNHDA and SQIVND (reference sequence). This CDR3 is built from 15 residues. Unmatched junction bases numbered 4, after V lost 5 bases and J lost 2 bases. The CDR3 DNA is TGTGCCAGTAGTTCTCTAGCGGGAGACACAGATACGCAGTATTTT. It yields the protein CASSSLAGDTDTQYF. The full variable domain, with the rest looked up from reference TRBV19 and TRBJ2-3, is DGGITQSPKYLFRKEGQNVTLSCEQNLNHDAMYWYRQDPGQGLRLIYYSQIVNDFQKGDIAEGYSVSREKKESFPLTVTSAQKNPTAFYLCASSSLAGDTDTQYFGPGTRLTVL.

The V and J genes are TRBV2 and TRBJ2-1; D perhaps matches TRBD2 (8 bases). The CDR3 runs to 13 residues. Trimming left V 8 bases short and J 14 bases short, with 22 bases between. The germline V gene has CDR1 SNHLY and CDR2 FYNNEI. CDR3 sequence reads: CASDAGGTRGKFF. The CDR3 DNA reads as TGTGCCAGCGATGCAGGGGGGACTAGGGGGAAGTTCTTC.

This clone occurred once. This rearrangement joins TRBV6-6 to TRBJ2-1; 12 nucleotides agree with TRBD2. The CDR3 length is 16 residues. The germline V gene has CDR1 MNHNY and CDR2 SVGAGI (reference sequence). J gave up 6 bases and V 3 bases, and 6 bases lay outside the gene matches. CDR3 sequence reads: CASSYGLAGHPNEQFF. CDR3 nucleotide sequence: TGTGCCAGCAGTTATGGACTAGCGGGGCACCCCAATGAGCAGTTCTTC.

In its sample, this clone was seen once. The gene calls are TRBV10-1 and TRBJ2-7, with 7 positions matching TRBD1. The CDR3 length is 14 residues. Germline CDR1 is WNHNN and CDR2 is SYGVQD (reference sequence). V lost 5 bases to trimming and J lost 4 bases; unmatched junction nucleotides: 8. The CDR3 bases are TGCGCCAGCAGTCCCAGACAGGGCCCTTACGAGCAGTACTTC. It yields the protein CASSPRQGPYEQYF.

V usage is TRBV7-9 and J usage is TRBJ2-5; D is undetermined. The CDR3 is made up of 16 amino acids. Germline loops: CDR1 SEHNR, CDR2 FQNEAQ (reference sequence). V lost 2 bases to trimming and J lost 2 bases, with 15 bases between them. The CDR3 DNA sequence: TGTGCCAGCAGCTTATCTTATTGGGGTTTTCAAGAGACCCAGTACTTC. It yields the protein CASSLSYWGFQETQYF.

The chain recombines TRBV25-1 with TRBJ2-5; 8 bases are shared with TRBD2. The CDR3 length is 14 residues. V shed 5 bases, J shed 4 bases, and the junction held 6 bases outside the gene matches. Germline V lookup: CDR1 MGHDK, CDR2 SYGVNS. CDR3 loop: CASSPLGGVETQYF. The CDR3 region has the DNA TGTGCCAGCAGTCCGCTCGGGGGGGTAGAGACCCAGTACTTC.

The V gene is TRBV25-1, the J gene TRBJ1-5, with TRBD1 matching 9 bases. V gave up 4 bases and J gave up 2 bases; unmatched junction bases: 0. The length of the CDR3 is 14 residues. Germline-derived CDR1 and CDR2 are MGHDK and SYGVNS. CDR3 amino acids: CASSGTGGNQPQHF. CDR3 coding DNA: TGTGCCAGCAGTGGGACAGGGGGCAATCAGCCCCAGCATTTT.

Remarks on this clone: At one end the junction does not follow the germline gene, possibly because of a read error. The chain links TRBV2 to TRBJ2-1; no clear D gene. This CDR3 contains 14 residues. Per the germline V gene, CDR1 is SNHLY and CDR2 is FYNNEI. The CDR3 sequence: CASSEWSFYDEQFF. The CDR3 nucleotides read TGTGCCAGCAGTGAATGGAGCTTCTACGATGAGCAGTTCTTC.

The chain combines TRBV5-5 with TRBJ2-3, with D unclear. Germline V gene sequence: CDR1 SGHKS, CDR2 YYEKEE (reference sequence). Trimming shortened V by 0 bases and J by 0 bases, and 11 bases separated the two germline ends. CDR3 length: 16 amino acids. The CDR3 coding sequence is TGTGCCAGCAGCTTGGACCCTAGGCCTAGCACAGATACGCAGTATTTT. This codes for CASSLDPRPSTDTQYF.

The chain couples TRBV7-9 to TRBJ2-1; no clear D. Trimming left V 1 base short and J 0 bases short, with 4 bases between. CDR1 SEHNR and CDR2 FQNEAQ come from the germline V gene (reference sequence). The CDR3 consists of 14 residues. DNA of the CDR3: TGTGCCAGCAGCTTAGAGGACTCCTACAATGAGCAGTTCTTC. Translation gives CASSLEDSYNEQFF.